This TCR beta chain was sequenced during a study of control samples from healthy donors and cancer patients. Sequenced by immunoSEQ multiplex PCR; TCRdb stores in-frame clones only, minus some. The table includes about 160,000 clones, just under 95% detected once. CDR1 and CDR2 from the germline V gene are SQVTM and ANQGSEA. The CDR3 totals 14 residues. Trimming stripped 7 bases from V and 4 bases from J, with 19 bases between. The receptor was derived from a woman between 35 and 50 years old in good health. Sequenced input: blood. The rearrangement links TRBV29-1 to TRBJ1-1; TRBD1 might be the D (6 bases). The CDR3 DNA reads TGCAGCGGCGGGGAACAGGGCGGCTCCACTGAAGCTTTCTTT. As protein: CSGGEQGGSTEAFF.